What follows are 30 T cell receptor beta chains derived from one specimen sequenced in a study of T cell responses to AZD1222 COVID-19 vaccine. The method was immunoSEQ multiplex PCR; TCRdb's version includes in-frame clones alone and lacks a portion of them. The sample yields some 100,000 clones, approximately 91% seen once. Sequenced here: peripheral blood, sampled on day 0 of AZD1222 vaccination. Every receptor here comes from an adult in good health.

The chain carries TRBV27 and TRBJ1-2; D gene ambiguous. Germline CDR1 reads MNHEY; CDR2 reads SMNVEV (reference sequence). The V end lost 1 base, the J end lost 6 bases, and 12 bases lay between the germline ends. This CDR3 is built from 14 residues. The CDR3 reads CASSLLAGLDGYTF. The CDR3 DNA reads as TGTGCCAGCAGTTTATTAGCCGGGCTTGATGGCTACACCTTC.

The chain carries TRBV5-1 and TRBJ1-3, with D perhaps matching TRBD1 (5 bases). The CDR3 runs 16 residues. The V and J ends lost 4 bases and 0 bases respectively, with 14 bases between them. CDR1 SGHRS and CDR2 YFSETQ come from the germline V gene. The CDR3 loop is CASSEGTLSSGNTIYF. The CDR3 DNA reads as TGCGCCAGCAGCGAGGGGACTCTCAGCTCTGGAAACACCATATATTTT.

The CDR3 here is CASSAQPQGAGYEQYF. CDR3 DNA: TGTGCCAGCAGCGCACAACCACAGGGGGCGGGCTACGAGCAGTACTTC. This chain links TRBV9 with TRBJ2-7; 9 positions agree with TRBD1. CDR1 and CDR2 from the germline V gene are SGDLS and YYNGEE. The CDR3 spans 16 residues. V dropped 3 bases and J dropped 3; count of bases not matched to a gene: 10.

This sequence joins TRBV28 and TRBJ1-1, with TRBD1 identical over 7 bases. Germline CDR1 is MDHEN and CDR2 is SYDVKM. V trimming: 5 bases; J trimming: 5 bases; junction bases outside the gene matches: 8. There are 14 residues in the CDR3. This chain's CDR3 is CASSRRQTGTEAFF. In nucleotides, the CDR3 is TGTGCCAGCAGTCGGAGGCAGACAGGGACTGAAGCTTTCTTT.

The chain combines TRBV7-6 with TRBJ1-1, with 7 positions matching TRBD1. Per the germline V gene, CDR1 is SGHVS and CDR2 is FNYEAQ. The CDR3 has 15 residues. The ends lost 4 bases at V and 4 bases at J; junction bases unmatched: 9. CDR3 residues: CASSSGTALSTEAFF. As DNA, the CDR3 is TGTGCCAGCAGCTCCGGGACAGCCTTGAGCACTGAAGCTTTCTTT. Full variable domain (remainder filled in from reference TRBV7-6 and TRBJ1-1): GAGVSQSPRYKVTKRGQDVALRCDPISGHVSLYWYRQALGQGPEFLTYFNYEAQQDKSGLPNDRFSAERPEGSISTLTIQRTEQRDSAMYRCASSSGTALSTEAFFGQGTRLTVV.

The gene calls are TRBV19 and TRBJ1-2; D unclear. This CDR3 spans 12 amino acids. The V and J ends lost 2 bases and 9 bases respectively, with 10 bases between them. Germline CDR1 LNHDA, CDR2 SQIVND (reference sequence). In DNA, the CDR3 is TGTGCCAGTAGTATATCCGCACTTCGCTACACCTTC. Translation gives CASSISALRYTF.

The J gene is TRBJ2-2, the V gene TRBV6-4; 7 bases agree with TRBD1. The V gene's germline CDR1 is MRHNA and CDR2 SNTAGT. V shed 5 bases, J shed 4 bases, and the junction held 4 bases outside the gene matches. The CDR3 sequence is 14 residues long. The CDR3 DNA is TGTGCCAGCAGTTCGACAGGGCCCACCGGGGAGCTGTTTTTT. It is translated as CASSSTGPTGELFF.

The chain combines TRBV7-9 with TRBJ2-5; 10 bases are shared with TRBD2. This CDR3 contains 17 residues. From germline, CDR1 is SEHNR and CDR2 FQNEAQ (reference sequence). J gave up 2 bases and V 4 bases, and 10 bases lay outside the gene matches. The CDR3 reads CASSWDGGLAIQETQYF. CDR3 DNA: TGTGCCAGCAGCTGGGATGGGGGACTAGCGATACAAGAGACCCAGTACTTC.

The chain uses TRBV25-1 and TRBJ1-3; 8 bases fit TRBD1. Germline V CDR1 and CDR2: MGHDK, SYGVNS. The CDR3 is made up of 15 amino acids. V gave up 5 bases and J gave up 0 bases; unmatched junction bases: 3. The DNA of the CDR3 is TGTGCCAGCAGTTACAGGGGGGACTCTGGAAACACCATATATTTT. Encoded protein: CASSYRGDSGNTIYF.

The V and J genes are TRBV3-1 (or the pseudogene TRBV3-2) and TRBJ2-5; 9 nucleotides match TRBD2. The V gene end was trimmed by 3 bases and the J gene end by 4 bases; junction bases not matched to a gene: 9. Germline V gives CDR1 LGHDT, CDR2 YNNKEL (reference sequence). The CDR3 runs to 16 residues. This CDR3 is CASSHRGRAVRETQYF. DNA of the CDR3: TGTGCCAGCAGCCATCGCGGGAGGGCCGTCAGAGAGACCCAGTACTTC.

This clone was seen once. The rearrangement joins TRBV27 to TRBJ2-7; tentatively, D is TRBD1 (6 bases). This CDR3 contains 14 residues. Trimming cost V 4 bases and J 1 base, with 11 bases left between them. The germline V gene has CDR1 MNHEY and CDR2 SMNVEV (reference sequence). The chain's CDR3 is CASSSQQGSYEQYF. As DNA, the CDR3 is TGTGCCAGCAGTTCGCAACAGGGTTCCTACGAGCAGTACTTC.

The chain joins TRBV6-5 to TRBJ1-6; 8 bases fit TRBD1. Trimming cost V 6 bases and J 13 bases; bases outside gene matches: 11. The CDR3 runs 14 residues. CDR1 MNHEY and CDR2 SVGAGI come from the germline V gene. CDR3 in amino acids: CASRAEQGVSPLHF. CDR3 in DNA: TGTGCCAGCAGGGCGGAACAGGGGGTGTCTCCCCTCCACTTT.

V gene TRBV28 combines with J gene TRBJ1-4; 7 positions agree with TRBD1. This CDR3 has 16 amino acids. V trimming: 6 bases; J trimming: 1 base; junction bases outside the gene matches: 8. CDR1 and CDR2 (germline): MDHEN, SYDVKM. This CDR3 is CASSEGGGLTNEKLFF. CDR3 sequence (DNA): TGTGCCAGCAGCGAAGGGGGCGGTTTAACTAATGAAAAACTGTTTTTT.

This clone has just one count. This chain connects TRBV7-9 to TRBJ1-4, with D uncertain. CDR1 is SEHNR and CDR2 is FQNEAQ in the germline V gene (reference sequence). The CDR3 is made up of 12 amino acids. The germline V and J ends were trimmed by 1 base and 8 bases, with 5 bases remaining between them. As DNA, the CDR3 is TGTGCCAGCAGCTTAGGCCGGGAAAAACTGTTTTTT. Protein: CASSLGREKLFF. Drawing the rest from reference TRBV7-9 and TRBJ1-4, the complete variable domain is DTGVSQNPRHKITKRGQNVTFRCDPISEHNRLYWYRQTLGQGPEFLTYFQNEAQLEKSRLLSDRFSAERPKGSFSTLEIQRTEQGDSAMYLCASSLGREKLFFGSGTQLSVL.

The CDR3 loop reads CAITGTGGDYGYTF. CDR3 nucleotide sequence: TGTGCCATCACTGGGACAGGGGGGGACTATGGCTACACCTTC. V is TRBV10-3 and J is TRBJ1-2; 11 bases match TRBD1. Per the germline V gene, CDR1 is ENHRY and CDR2 is SYGVKD. V dropped 7 bases and J dropped 3; count of bases not matched to a gene: 4. The CDR3 covers 14 residues.

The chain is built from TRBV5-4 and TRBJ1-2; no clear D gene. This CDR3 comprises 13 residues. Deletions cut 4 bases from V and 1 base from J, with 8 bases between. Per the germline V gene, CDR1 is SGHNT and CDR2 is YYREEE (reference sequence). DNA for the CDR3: TGTGCCAGCAGCGTACAGAATAACTATGGCTACACCTTC. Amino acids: CASSVQNNYGYTF.

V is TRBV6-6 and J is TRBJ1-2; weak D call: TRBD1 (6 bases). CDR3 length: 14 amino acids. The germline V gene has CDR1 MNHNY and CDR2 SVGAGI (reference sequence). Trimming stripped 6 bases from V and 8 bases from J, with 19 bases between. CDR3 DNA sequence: TGTGCCAGCAGCCCCCCAACAGGGAAGCAAGGCTACACCTTC. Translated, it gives CASSPPTGKQGYTF.

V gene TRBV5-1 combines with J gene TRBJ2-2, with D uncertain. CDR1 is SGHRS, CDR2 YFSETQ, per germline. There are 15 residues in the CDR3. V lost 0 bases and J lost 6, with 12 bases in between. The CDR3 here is CASSLGLVGAGELFF. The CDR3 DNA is TGCGCCAGCAGCTTGGGGCTAGTTGGGGCCGGGGAGCTGTTTTTT.

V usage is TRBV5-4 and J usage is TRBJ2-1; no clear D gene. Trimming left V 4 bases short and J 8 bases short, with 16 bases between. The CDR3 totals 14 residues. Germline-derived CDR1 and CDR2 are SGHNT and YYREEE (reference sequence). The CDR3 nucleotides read TGTGCCAGCAGCACCGACCCCCTCGGGCATGAGCAGTTCTTC. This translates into CASSTDPLGHEQFF.

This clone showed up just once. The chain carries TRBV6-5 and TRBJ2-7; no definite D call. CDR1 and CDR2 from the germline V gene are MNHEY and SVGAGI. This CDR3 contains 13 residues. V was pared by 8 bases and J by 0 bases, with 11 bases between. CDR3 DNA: TGTGCCAGCTCCTTTGTCCGCTCCTACGAGCAGTACTTC. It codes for CASSFVRSYEQYF.

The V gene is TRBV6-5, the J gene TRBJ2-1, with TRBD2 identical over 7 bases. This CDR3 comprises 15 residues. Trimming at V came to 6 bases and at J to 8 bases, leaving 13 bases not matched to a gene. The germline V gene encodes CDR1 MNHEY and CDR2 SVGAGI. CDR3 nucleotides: TGTGCCAGCAGCTCCCCCGGACTAGGGGCCGATGAGCAGTTCTTC. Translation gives CASSSPGLGADEQFF.

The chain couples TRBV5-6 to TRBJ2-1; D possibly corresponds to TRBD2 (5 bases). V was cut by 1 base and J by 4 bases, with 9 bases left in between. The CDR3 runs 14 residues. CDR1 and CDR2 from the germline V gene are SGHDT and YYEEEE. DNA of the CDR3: TGTGCCAGCAGCTTGTCTCTAGCTTACAATGAGCAGTTCTTC. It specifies CASSLSLAYNEQFF.

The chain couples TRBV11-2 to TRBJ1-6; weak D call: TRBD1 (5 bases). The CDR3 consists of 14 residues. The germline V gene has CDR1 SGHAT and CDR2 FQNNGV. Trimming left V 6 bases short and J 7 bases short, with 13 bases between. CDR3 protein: CASSHGAGNSPLHF. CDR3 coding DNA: TGTGCCAGCAGTCACGGGGCAGGGAATTCACCCCTCCACTTT.

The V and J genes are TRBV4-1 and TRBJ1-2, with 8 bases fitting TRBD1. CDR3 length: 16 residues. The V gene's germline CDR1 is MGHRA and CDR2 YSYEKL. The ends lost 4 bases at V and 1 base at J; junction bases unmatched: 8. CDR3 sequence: CASSPGTGRFNYGYTF. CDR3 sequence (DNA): TGCGCCAGCAGCCCAGGGACAGGTCGTTTTAACTATGGCTACACCTTC.

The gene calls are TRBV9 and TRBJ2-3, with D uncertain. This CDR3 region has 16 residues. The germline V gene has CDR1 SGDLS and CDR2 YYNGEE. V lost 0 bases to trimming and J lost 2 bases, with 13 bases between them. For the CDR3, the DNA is TGTGCCAGCAGCGTAGGGAGATCCGGCCACACAGATACGCAGTATTTT. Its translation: CASSVGRSGHTDTQYF.

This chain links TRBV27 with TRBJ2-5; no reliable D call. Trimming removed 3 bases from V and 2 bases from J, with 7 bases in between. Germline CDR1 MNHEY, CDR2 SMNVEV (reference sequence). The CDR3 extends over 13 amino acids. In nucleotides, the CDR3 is TGTGCCAGCAGTTTTACATGGCAAGAGACCCAGTACTTC. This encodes CASSFTWQETQYF.

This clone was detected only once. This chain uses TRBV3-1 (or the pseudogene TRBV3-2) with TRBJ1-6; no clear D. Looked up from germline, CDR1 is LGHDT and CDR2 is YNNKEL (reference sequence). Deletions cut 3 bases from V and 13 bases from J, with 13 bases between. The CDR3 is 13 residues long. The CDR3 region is CASSQGPARPLHF. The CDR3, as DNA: TGTGCCAGCAGCCAGGGCCCTGCGAGGCCCCTCCACTTT.

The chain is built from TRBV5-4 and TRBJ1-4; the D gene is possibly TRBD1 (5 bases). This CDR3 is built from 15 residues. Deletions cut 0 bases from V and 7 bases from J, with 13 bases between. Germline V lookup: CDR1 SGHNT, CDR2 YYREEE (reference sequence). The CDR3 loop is CASSLGGTRSEKLFF. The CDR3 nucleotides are TGTGCCAGCAGCTTGGGTGGGACCAGAAGTGAAAAACTGTTTTTT.

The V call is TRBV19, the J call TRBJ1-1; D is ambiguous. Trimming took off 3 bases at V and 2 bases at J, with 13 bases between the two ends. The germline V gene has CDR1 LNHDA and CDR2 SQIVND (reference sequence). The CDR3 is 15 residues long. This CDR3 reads CASSMRDQTNTEAFF. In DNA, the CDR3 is TGTGCCAGTAGTATGAGGGATCAAACCAACACTGAAGCTTTCTTT.

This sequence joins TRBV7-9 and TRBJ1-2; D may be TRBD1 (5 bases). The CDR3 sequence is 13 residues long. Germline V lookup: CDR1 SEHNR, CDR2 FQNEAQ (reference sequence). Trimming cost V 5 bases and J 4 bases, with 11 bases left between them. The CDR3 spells CASSREGTYGYTF. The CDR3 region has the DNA TGTGCCAGCAGCAGGGAGGGGACCTATGGCTACACCTTC.